Shown below are 22 T cell receptor beta chains from a single sample sequenced in a study of T cell responses to AZD1222 COVID-19 vaccine. Measured with immunoSEQ multiplex PCR; TCRdb has only the in-frame clones, and not every one. The table lists just over 70,000 clones, about 85% of them singletons. Sequenced here: peripheral blood, sampled on day 0 of AZD1222 vaccination. Receptor source: an adult in good health.

With regard to this clone: Its ends do not fully match the called genes, so a read error is possible. The chain combines TRBV6-5 with TRBJ2-7; D ambiguous. Germline V lookup: CDR1 MNHEY, CDR2 SVGAGI. The CDR3 covers 12 residues. As DNA, the CDR3 is TGTGCCAGCTCGCCAACCTCCTCCGAGCAGTACTTC. Translating it yields CASSPTSSEQYF.

This sequence joins TRBV9 and TRBJ1-5; possible D gene TRBD1, 5 bases. This CDR3 has 14 amino acids. The germline CDR1 and CDR2 sequences are SGDLS and YYNGEE. V was shortened by 3 bases and J by 0 bases, with 7 bases between the two germline ends. For the CDR3, the DNA is TGTGCCAGCAGCGGGGGGAATAGCAATCAGCCCCAGCATTTT. Protein product: CASSGGNSNQPQHF.

This chain links TRBV10-3 with TRBJ1-6; the D gene is possibly TRBD1 (5 bases). With 6 bases removed from V and 9 bases from J, the gap between germline ends came to 21 bases. The germline V gene has CDR1 ENHRY and CDR2 SYGVKD. This CDR3 comprises 16 residues. For the CDR3, the DNA is TGTGCCATCAGCAGGGAGGTGGGATATTCGGGTTCACCCCTCCACTTT. Its protein product is CAISREVGYSGSPLHF.

V usage is TRBV7-6 and J usage is TRBJ2-3; D gene uncertain. The germline gives CDR1 SGHVS, CDR2 FNYEAQ. V was pared by 5 bases and J by 0 bases, with 6 bases between. This CDR3 is built from 13 residues. The CDR3 loop is CASSPTSTDTQYF. As DNA, the CDR3 is TGTGCCAGCAGCCCGACTAGCACAGATACGCAGTATTTT.

The J gene is TRBJ1-2, the V gene TRBV7-9, with D unclear. Trimming removed 4 bases from V and 7 bases from J, with 22 bases in between. This CDR3 comprises 16 residues. Germline CDR1 reads SEHNR; CDR2 reads FQNEAQ (reference sequence). CDR3 region: CASSYDGVSIEGGYTF. CDR3 coding DNA: TGTGCCAGCAGCTACGACGGCGTATCGATCGAGGGTGGCTACACCTTC.

This chain connects TRBV5-4 to TRBJ2-5; D perhaps matches TRBD1 (6 bases). The CDR3 runs to 15 residues. Germline V CDR1 and CDR2: SGHNT, YYREEE (reference sequence). Between the trimmed V and J ends, which lost 4 bases and 7 bases, there was a span of 20 bases. CDR3 protein: CASSPQGHLEGTQYF. CDR3 DNA sequence: TGTGCCAGCAGCCCGCAGGGGCACCTCGAGGGGACCCAGTACTTC.

This clone came up a few times. The V and J genes are TRBV18 and TRBJ2-2, with 8 bases fitting TRBD1. CDR1 is KGHSH and CDR2 is LQKENI in the germline V gene. V lost 9 bases and J lost 1; bases outside the gene matches: 10. CDR3 length equals 16 residues. The DNA for the CDR3 is TGTGCCAGTCGCTCCACAGGGGGTTTGAACACCGGGGAGCTGTTTTTT. Translated: CASRSTGGLNTGELFF.

The chain recombines TRBV6-6 with TRBJ2-1, with 9 bases aligning to TRBD2. CDR1 is MNHNY, CDR2 SVGAGI, per germline (reference sequence). There are 15 residues in the CDR3. The V and J ends lost 6 bases and 10 bases, in that order; junction bases with no gene match: 13. For the CDR3, the DNA is TGTGCCAGCAGCCCAGGAATAGCGGGAGCACGAGAGCAGTTCTTC. Its protein is CASSPGIAGAREQFF.

The J gene is TRBJ1-2, the V gene TRBV7-9; D gene ambiguous. CDR3 length equals 15 residues. CDR1 is SEHNR, CDR2 FQNEAQ, per germline (reference sequence). V was trimmed by 3 bases and J by 2 bases, leaving 13 bases between them. CDR3 protein: CASSFPLTINYGYTF. CDR3 bases: TGTGCCAGCAGCTTTCCCCTGACTATCAACTATGGCTACACCTTC.

This clone has more than one count but fewer than ten. The rearrangement links TRBV6-6 to TRBJ1-2, with D perhaps TRBD1 (5 bases). The CDR3 totals 15 residues. V shed 2 bases and J shed 1 base, with 11 bases lying between them. Germline V gene data show CDR1 as MNHNY and CDR2 as SVGAGI (reference sequence). DNA of the CDR3: TGTGCCAGCAGTTACCGGAACGGGGGTAACTATGGCTACACCTTC. This sequence encodes CASSYRNGGNYGYTF.

The chain joins TRBV28 to TRBJ1-6, with 10 positions matching TRBD1. Germline CDR1 and CDR2: MDHEN and SYDVKM. There are 16 residues in the CDR3. Trimming cost V 5 bases and J 7 bases; bases outside gene matches: 8. As DNA, the CDR3 is TGTGCCAGCAGTACCCCCGGGACAGGGGTAAATTCACCCCTCCACTTT. Amino acids: CASSTPGTGVNSPLHF.

The CDR3 DNA sequence: TGTGCCAGTAGTCCTAAGAGGGGGCTAAGTAGTCAGCCCCAGCATTTT. Its translation is CASSPKRGLSSQPQHF. The chain uses TRBV19 and TRBJ1-5, with 7 bases aligning to TRBD1. Germline CDR1 LNHDA, CDR2 SQIVND (reference sequence). The CDR3 length is 16 residues. V dropped 5 bases and J dropped 6; count of bases not matched to a gene: 13.

This clone was seen a few times. The chain uses TRBV15 and TRBJ1-5; D unclear. The V gene's germline CDR1 is LNHNV and CDR2 YYDKDF (reference sequence). V lost 1 base and J lost 6, with 7 bases in between. The CDR3 is 13 residues long. The CDR3 DNA reads TGTGCCACCAGCAGAGGTGATGGTCAGCCCCAGCATTTT. Protein product: CATSRGDGQPQHF.

The chain joins TRBV4-2 to TRBJ1-3; D is perhaps TRBD1 (5 bases). V was clipped by 3 bases and J by 2 bases, with 14 bases between them. Germline CDR1 and CDR2: LGHNA and YNFKEQ. The CDR3 covers 16 residues. The CDR3 spells CASSQARGATGNTIYF. In nucleotides, the CDR3 is TGTGCCAGCAGCCAGGCCCGAGGGGCCACTGGAAACACCATATATTTT.

The gene calls are TRBV21-1 and TRBJ2-3; TRBD2 is the table's D call, not checked against the DNA. TRBV21-1 is a known pseudogene. This CDR3 contains 16 residues. CDR3 DNA sequence: TGTGCCAGCTGCAGGGCAGCGGGGTGTAAGACAGATACGCAGTATTTT. Amino acid sequence: CASCRAAGCKTDTQYF.

Only one count was recorded for this clone. This chain uses TRBV27 with TRBJ1-1; D call uncertain. The CDR3 contains 16 residues. Trimming took off 5 bases at V and 1 base at J, with 17 bases between the two ends. From germline, CDR1 is MNHEY and CDR2 SMNVEV (reference sequence). CDR3 sequence: CASSPRWPLGNTEAFF. CDR3 nucleotide sequence: TGTGCCAGCAGTCCCCGCTGGCCGCTGGGGAACACTGAAGCTTTCTTT.

The J gene is TRBJ1-5, the V gene TRBV7-9, with D possibly being TRBD1 (6 bases). The CDR3 runs to 15 residues. V was pared by 5 bases and J by 0 bases, with 11 bases between. Germline V lookup: CDR1 SEHNR, CDR2 FQNEAQ (reference sequence). CDR3 residues: CASSPGDYSNQPQHF. The CDR3, as DNA: TGTGCCAGCAGCCCAGGGGATTATAGCAATCAGCCCCAGCATTTT.

Concerning this clone itself: A read error is possible here, since a much larger clone lies one base away. This chain uses TRBV11-3 with TRBJ2-5; D is ambiguous. Germline CDR1 and CDR2: SGHNT and YENEEA. Trimming cost V 2 bases and J 2 bases, with 3 bases left between them. The CDR3 has 12 amino acids. The CDR3 loop is CASSLLQETQYF. CDR3 bases: TGTGCCAGCAGCTTATTACAAGAGACCCAGTACTTC.

This clone showed up just a few times. The V gene is TRBV28, the J gene TRBJ2-3, with 10 bases matching TRBD1. The V gene's germline CDR1 is MDHEN and CDR2 SYDVKM. V lost 7 bases and J lost 5; bases outside the gene matches: 9. CDR3 length equals 15 residues. The CDR3 coding sequence is TGTGCCAGCACTCGGATGGGGACAGGGGAAGATACGCAGTATTTT. Amino acids: CASTRMGTGEDTQYF.

The chain employs TRBV13 and TRBJ1-5; the D gene is possibly TRBD1 (5 bases). The CDR3 extends over 14 amino acids. Germline CDR1 PRHDT, CDR2 FYEKMQ (reference sequence). V gave up 3 bases and J gave up 5 bases, with 11 bases separating them. CDR3 sequence (DNA): TGTGCCAGCAGCTTGGGGCCGGGAGATCAGCCCCAGCATTTT. Protein sequence: CASSLGPGDQPQHF. Using reference TRBV13 and TRBJ1-5 for the parts outside the CDR3, the full variable domain is AAGVIQSPRHLIKEKRETATLKCYPIPRHDTVYWYQQGPGQDPQFLISFYEKMQSDKGSIPDRFSAQQFSDYHSELNMSSLELGDSALYFCASSLGPGDQPQHFGDGTRLSIL.

This chain uses TRBV7-4 with TRBJ1-6, with a tentative D call TRBD1 (5 bases). The CDR3 sequence is 14 residues long. Looked up from germline, CDR1 is SGHVT and CDR2 is SQSDAQ. Trimming pared 5 bases from V and 7 bases from J, leaving 12 bases between. CDR3 loop: CASSPQESNSPLHF. DNA for the CDR3: TGTGCCAGCAGCCCACAGGAGAGCAATTCACCCCTCCACTTT. Together with reference TRBV7-4 and TRBJ1-6, the CDR3 gives the full variable domain: GAGVSQSPRYKVAKRGRDVALRCDSISGHVTLYWYRQTLGQGSEVLTYSQSDAQRDKSGRPSGRFSAERPERSVSTLKIQRTEQGDSAVYLCASSPQESNSPLHFGNGTRLTVT.

The CDR3 here is CASQFGAANTGELFF. CDR3 DNA sequence: TGTGCCTCCCAATTCGGGGCCGCGAACACCGGGGAGCTGTTTTTT. The chain uses TRBV9 and TRBJ2-2; D could derive from TRBD1 or TRBD2 (5 bases each). Trimming cost V 10 bases and J 0 bases, with 16 bases left between them. Per germline, CDR1 SGDLS and CDR2 YYNGEE. CDR3 length: 15 amino acids.